This T cell receptor (beta chain) stems from a study of T cell responses to AZD1222 COVID-19 vaccine. Findings of the study overall: Sampled repertoires all dated from after the peak T cell response.

Sequenced by immunoSEQ multiplex PCR; TCRdb stores in-frame clones only, minus some. The data show roughly 120,000 clones, with 90% to 95% seen just once and around 2.8% held by the top ten. With regard to this clone: As yet, its antigen is unknown.

J gave up 7 bases and V 1 base, and 1 base lay outside the gene matches. The CDR3 sequence is 15 residues long. Germline loops: CDR1 MNHEY, CDR2 SVGAGI. This receptor was identified in an adult in good health. This specimen was peripheral blood, taken on day 0 of AZD1222 vaccination. The chain couples TRBV6-5 to TRBJ1-6, with 10 bases lining up with TRBD1. The CDR3 DNA sequence: TGTGCCAGCAGTTACTGGACAGGGGGGAATTCACCCCTCCACTTT. Translated: CASSYWTGGNSPLHF.